These T cell receptor beta chains were read from a single sample in a study of blood T cell repertoires in COVID-19. The assay was immunoSEQ multiplex PCR, and TCRdb's table has in-frame clones only and misses some. The table includes about 400,000 clones, roughly 88% detected once. Material for sequencing was PBMCs or T cells enriched from blood (not recorded which). The source is a woman aged 25-40 years with acute COVID-19. Both conserved end residues are part of each CDR3. The D gene is left open where the match is weak. Only part of the rows carry a size: once, few, many, or a class if the clone is expanded.

size	length	V	D	J	CDR3	DNA
-	14	TRBV19	TRBD1	TRBJ1-1	CASSEQGGDTEAFF	TGTGCCAGTAGTGAACAGGGGGGGGACACTGAAGCTTTCTTT
-	15	TRBV7-2	-	TRBJ2-2	CASSLGGADTGELFF	TGTGCCAGCAGCTTAGGTGGGGCGGACACCGGGGAGCTGTTTTTT
-	14	TRBV19	-	TRBJ1-2	CASSIVGSAYGYTF	TGTGCCAGTAGTATAGTTGGCAGCGCCTATGGCTACACCTTC
-	15	TRBV11-2	TRBD1	TRBJ2-7	CASTDPGQAYYEQYF	TGTGCCAGCACCGACCCGGGACAGGCCTACTACGAGCAGTACTTC
-	14	TRBV7-8	-	TRBJ2-7	CASSFTESSYEQYF	TGTGCCAGCAGCTTTACCGAGAGCTCCTACGAGCAGTACTTC
-	14	TRBV14	-	TRBJ1-1	CASSQDPGHTEAFF	TGTGCCAGCAGCCAAGATCCGGGACATACTGAAGCTTTCTTT
-	13	TRBV7-2	-	TRBJ1-5	CASSFAMDQPQHF	TGTGCCAGCAGCTTCGCGATGGATCAGCCCCAGCATTTT
-	14	TRBV29-1	-	TRBJ1-5	CSVAHSNSNQPQHF	TGCAGCGTGGCTCACAGCAATAGCAATCAGCCCCAGCATTTT
-	15	TRBV4-1	-	TRBJ2-1	CASSQDTGNYNEQFF	TGCGCCAGCAGCCAAGATACAGGGAACTACAATGAGCAGTTCTTC
-	16	TRBV24-1	TRBD1	TRBJ2-1	CATSDLYGTGENEQFF	TGTGCCACCAGTGATTTGTACGGGACAGGGGAAAATGAGCAGTTCTTC
-	13	TRBV14	-	TRBJ2-3	CASSRTISGTQYF	TGTGCCAGCAGCCGAACGATTTCGGGTACGCAGTATTTT
-	15	TRBV6-1	-	TRBJ1-2	CASSERGSASYGYTF	TGTGCCAGCAGTGAAAGAGGTTCGGCGTCCTATGGCTACACCTTC
-	12	TRBV6-2/TRBV6-3	-	TRBJ1-1	CASSYSSTEAFF	TGTGCCAGCAGTTATAGTTCCACTGAAGCTTTCTTT
-	17	TRBV2	-	TRBJ1-3	CASTDGQSRILRNTIYF	TGTGCCAGCACAGACGGACAATCCCGGATTTTAAGAAACACCATATATTTT
-	17	TRBV28	TRBD1	TRBJ1-5	CASSLGQGGAGNQPQHF	TGTGCCAGCAGCCTGGGACAGGGTGGGGCGGGAAATCAGCCCCAGCATTTT
-	15	TRBV18	TRBD1	TRBJ1-2	CASSPGTGQDYGYTF	TGTGCCAGCTCACCTGGGACAGGGCAGGACTATGGCTACACCTTC
-	15	TRBV9	TRBD1	TRBJ1-4	CASSPRQGINEKLFF	TGTGCCAGCAGCCCCCGACAGGGAATTAATGAAAAACTGTTTTTT
-	18	TRBV18	TRBD1	TRBJ1-2	CASSPVPGTGATRDGYTF	TGTGCCAGCTCACCAGTACCCGGGACAGGGGCGACTCGAGATGGCTACACCTTC
-	16	TRBV5-1	-	TRBJ2-2	CASSLLVAGNAGELFF	TGCGCCAGCAGCTTACTTGTGGCGGGTAACGCCGGGGAGCTGTTTTTT
-	13	TRBV10-1	TRBD1	TRBJ1-2	CASSPGQGYGYTF	TGCGCCAGCAGCCCGGGACAGGGGTATGGCTACACCTTC
once	16	TRBV28	TRBD1	TRBJ2-3	CASSSGTGGLTDTQYF	TGTGCCAGCAGTTCTGGGACAGGGGGCCTCACAGATACGCAGTATTTT